The entry below gives a single T cell receptor beta chain sequence along with its context. Antigen specificity is unknown. Measured with immunoSEQ multiplex PCR; TCRdb has only the in-frame clones, and not every one. The sample gives approximately 120,000 clones, about 89% of which show up once; about 9.9% is in the top ten. The data were taken from a study of T cell responses to AZD1222 COVID-19 vaccine. V shed 3 bases and J shed 8 bases, with 14 bases lying between them. Germline assignment: CDR1 SEHNR and CDR2 FQNEAQ (reference sequence). This CDR3 has 14 amino acids. General observations from the study: After the peak T cell response, and only then, were repertoires sampled. Only a handful of AZD1222 recipients were seropositive at baseline. The reported proportion of spike-specific TCRs targeting unmutated variant regions was nearly half.

The clonotype originates from an adult who received the AZD1222 COVID-19 vaccine. This rearrangement joins TRBV7-9 to TRBJ2-1; D may be TRBD1 (6 bases). The sequencing here drew on peripheral blood, taken 28 days after the second AZD1222 dose. The CDR3 nucleotides are TGTGCCAGCAGCTTGAGGGACAAAGATGATGAGCAGTTCTTC. Its protein is CASSLRDKDDEQFF.